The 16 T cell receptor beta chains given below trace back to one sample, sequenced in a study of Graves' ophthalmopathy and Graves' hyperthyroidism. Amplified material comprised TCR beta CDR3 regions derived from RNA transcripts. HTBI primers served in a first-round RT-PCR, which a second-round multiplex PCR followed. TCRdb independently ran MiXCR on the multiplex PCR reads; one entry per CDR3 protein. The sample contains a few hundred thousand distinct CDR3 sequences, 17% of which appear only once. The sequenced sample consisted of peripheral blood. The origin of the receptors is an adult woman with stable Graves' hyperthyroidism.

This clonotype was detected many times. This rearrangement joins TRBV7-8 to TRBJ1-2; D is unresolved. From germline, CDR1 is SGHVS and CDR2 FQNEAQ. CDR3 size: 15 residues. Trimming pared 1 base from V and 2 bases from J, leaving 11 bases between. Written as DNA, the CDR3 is TGTGCCAGCAGCTTAGTAGAGATACCAAACTATGGCTACACCTTC. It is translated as CASSLVEIPNYGYTF.

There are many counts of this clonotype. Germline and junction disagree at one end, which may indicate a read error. CDR3 amino acids: CASSLSQGKNIKYF. CDR3 nucleotides: TGTGCCAGCAGTTTGTCGCAGGGCAAAAACATTAAGTACTTC. The J gene is TRBJ2-4, the V gene TRBV27, with D possibly TRBD1 on 5 matching bases. Germline CDR1 and CDR2: MNHEY and SMNVEV (reference sequence). The CDR3 runs to 14 residues.

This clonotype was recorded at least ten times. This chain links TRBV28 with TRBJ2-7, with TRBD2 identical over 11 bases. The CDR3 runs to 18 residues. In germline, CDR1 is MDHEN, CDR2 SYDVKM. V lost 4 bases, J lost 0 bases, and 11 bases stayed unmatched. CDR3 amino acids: CASSSKLAGEQSSYEQYF. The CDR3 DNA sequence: TGTGCCAGCAGTTCTAAACTAGCGGGAGAGCAATCCTCCTACGAGCAGTACTTC.

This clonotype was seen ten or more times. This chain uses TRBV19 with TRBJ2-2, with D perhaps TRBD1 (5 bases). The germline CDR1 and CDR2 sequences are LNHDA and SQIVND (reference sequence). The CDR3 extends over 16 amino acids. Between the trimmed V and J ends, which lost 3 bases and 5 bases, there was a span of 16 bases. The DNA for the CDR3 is TGTGCCAGTAGTATGGACACGGCGACGAGAACCGGGGAGCTGTTTTTT. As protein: CASSMDTATRTGELFF.

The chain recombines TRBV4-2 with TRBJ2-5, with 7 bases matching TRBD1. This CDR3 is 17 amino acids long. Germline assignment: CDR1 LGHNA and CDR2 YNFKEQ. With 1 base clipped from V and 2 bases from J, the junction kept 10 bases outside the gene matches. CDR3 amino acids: CASSQVGTGVAQETQYF. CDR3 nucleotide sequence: TGTGCCAGCAGCCAAGTCGGAACAGGGGTTGCGCAAGAGACCCAGTACTTC.

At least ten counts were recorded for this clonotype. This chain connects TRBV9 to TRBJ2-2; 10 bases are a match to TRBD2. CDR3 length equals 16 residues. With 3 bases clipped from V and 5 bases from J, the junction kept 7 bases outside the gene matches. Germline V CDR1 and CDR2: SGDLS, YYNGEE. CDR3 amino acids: CASSAGGTSVTGELFF. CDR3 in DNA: TGTGCCAGCAGCGCGGGAGGGACTAGCGTTACCGGGGAGCTGTTTTTT.

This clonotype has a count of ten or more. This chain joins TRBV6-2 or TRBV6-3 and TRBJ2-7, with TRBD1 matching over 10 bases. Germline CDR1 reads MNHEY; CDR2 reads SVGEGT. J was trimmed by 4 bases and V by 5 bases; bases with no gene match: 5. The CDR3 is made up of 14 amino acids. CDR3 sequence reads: CASSGPGQGYEQYF. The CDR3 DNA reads TGTGCCAGCAGTGGACCGGGACAGGGGTACGAGCAGTACTTC.

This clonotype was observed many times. The CDR3 protein is CSARETGGKMTGELFF. The CDR3 DNA sequence: TGCAGTGCTAGGGAGACAGGGGGCAAAATGACCGGGGAGCTGTTTTTT. The chain carries TRBV20-1 and TRBJ2-2, with 10 bases identical to TRBD1. The germline V gene encodes CDR1 DFQATT and CDR2 SNEGSKA (reference sequence). After removal of 3 bases from V and 5 bases from J, the junction contained 9 bases not matched to a gene. This CDR3 spans 16 amino acids.

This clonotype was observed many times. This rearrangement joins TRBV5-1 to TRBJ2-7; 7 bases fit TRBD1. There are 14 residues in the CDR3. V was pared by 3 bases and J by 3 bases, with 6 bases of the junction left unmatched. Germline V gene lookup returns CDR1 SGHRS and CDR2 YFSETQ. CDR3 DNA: TGCGCCAGCAGCTACACGACAGGGAACTACGAGCAGTACTTC. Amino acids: CASSYTTGNYEQYF.

The CDR3 coding sequence is TGCGCCAGCAGCTTGGAGGGCTTTTTCTACGAGCAGTACTTC. Translating gives CASSLEGFFYEQYF. The chain couples TRBV5-1 to TRBJ2-7; D gene uncertain. V shed 0 bases and J shed 3 bases, with 10 bases lying between them. CDR3 size: 14 residues. Germline assignment: CDR1 SGHRS and CDR2 YFSETQ.

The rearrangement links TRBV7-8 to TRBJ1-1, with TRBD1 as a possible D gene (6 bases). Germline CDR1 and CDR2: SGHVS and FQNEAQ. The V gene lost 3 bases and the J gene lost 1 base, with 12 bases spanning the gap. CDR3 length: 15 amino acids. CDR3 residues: CASSFAGAGNTEAFF. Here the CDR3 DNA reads TGTGCCAGCAGCTTTGCAGGGGCAGGGAACACTGAAGCTTTCTTT.

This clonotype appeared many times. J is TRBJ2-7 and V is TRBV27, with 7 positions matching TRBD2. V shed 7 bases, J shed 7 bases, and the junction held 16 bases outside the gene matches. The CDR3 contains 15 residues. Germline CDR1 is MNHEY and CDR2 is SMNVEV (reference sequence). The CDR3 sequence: CASNFAGVGPEEQYF. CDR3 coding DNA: TGTGCCAGCAATTTCGCGGGAGTAGGGCCGGAAGAGCAGTACTTC.

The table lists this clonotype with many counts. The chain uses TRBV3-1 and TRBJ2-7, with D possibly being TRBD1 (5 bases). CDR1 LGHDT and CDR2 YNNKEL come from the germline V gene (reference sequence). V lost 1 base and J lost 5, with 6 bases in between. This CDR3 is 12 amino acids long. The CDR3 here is CASSQVGDEQYF. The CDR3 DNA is TGTGCCAGCAGCCAAGTAGGGGACGAGCAGTACTTC.

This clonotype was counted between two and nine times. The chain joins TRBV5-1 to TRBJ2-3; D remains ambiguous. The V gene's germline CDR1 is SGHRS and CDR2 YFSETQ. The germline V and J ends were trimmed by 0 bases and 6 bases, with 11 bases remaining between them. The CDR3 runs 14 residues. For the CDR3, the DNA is TGCGCCAGCAGCTTGGCCCAGGCTCGGGATACGCAGTATTTT. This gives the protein CASSLAQARDTQYF.

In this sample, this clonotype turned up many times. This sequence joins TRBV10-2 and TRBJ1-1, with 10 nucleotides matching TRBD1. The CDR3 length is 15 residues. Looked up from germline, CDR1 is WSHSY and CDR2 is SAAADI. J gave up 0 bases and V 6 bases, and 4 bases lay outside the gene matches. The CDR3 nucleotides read TGCGCCAGCAGCTCGGACAGGGGGTTGAACACTGAAGCTTTCTTT. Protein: CASSSDRGLNTEAFF.

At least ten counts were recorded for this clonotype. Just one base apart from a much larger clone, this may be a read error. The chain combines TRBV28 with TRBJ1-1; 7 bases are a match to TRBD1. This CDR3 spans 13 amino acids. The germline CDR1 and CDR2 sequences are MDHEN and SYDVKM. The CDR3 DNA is TGTGCCAGCAGCCAGGGGGTGAACACTGGAGCTTTCTTT. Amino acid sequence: CASSQGVNTGAFF.